The next 14 T cell receptor beta chains were all read from a single sample in a study of OX40 agonist ivuxolimab in advanced cancers. Here immunoSEQ multiplex PCR was the method, and the copy in TCRdb shows in-frame clones only, minus some. The sample contains about 50,000 clones, 88% of which appear only once. The sequences come from CD4+ or CD8+ T cells sorted from blood, collected in a trial of the OX40 agonist ivuxolimab. The receptor source for this set is an adult with an advanced solid tumor such as melanoma, head and neck, liver or kidney cancer.

This clone was recorded once. V gene TRBV2 combines with J gene TRBJ2-2; perhaps TRBD2 as D (5 bases). Germline V gene sequence: CDR1 SNHLY, CDR2 FYNNEI. The CDR3 totals 15 residues. V dropped 7 bases and J dropped 2 bases, with 14 bases sitting between them. This CDR3 is CASTLLDINTGELFF. In nucleotides, the CDR3 is TGTGCCAGCACCTTACTAGATATAAACACCGGGGAGCTGTTTTTT.

This sequence joins TRBV5-6 and TRBJ2-5; D is ambiguous. The CDR3 loop spans 13 amino acids. Germline loops: CDR1 SGHDT, CDR2 YYEEEE. V was trimmed by 0 bases and J by 3 bases, leaving 6 bases between them. The CDR3 region has the DNA TGTGCCAGCAGCTTGGTTAATGAAGAGACCCAGTACTTC. It translates to CASSLVNEETQYF. Variable domain in full (rest from reference TRBV5-6 and TRBJ2-5): DAGVTQSPTHLIKTRGQQVTLRCSPKSGHDTVSWYQQALGQGPQFIFQYYEEEERQRGNFPDRFSGHQFPNYSSELNVNALLLGDSALYLCASSLVNEETQYFGPGTRLLVL.

The chain links TRBV10-3 to TRBJ2-7, with 10 bases lining up with TRBD2. Trimming removed 6 bases from V and 0 bases from J; junction bases left unmatched: 8. The length of the CDR3 is 16 residues. CDR1 is ENHRY, CDR2 SYGVKD, per germline. CDR3 DNA sequence: TGTGCCATCAGGACGCATAGCGGGAGGAACTCCTACGAGCAGTACTTC. It encodes CAIRTHSGRNSYEQYF.

The chain employs TRBV7-9 and TRBJ2-1; TRBD1 matches at 8 bases. CDR1 is SEHNR and CDR2 is FQNEAQ in the germline V gene (reference sequence). This CDR3 spans 16 amino acids. After removal of 6 bases from V and 3 bases from J, the junction contained 10 bases not matched to a gene. The CDR3 sequence: CASRSFRGQDYNEQFF. The CDR3 bases are TGTGCCAGCAGGAGTTTTCGGGGACAGGACTACAATGAGCAGTTCTTC.

The chain links TRBV7-9 to TRBJ1-1; D not certain. The CDR3 loop spans 13 amino acids. Germline V gene sequence: CDR1 SEHNR, CDR2 FQNEAQ (reference sequence). Trimming left V 4 bases short and J 8 bases short, with 14 bases between. The CDR3 nucleotides read TGTGCCAGCAGCTCCCCGGACGGAGACGAAGCTTTCTTT. Translation gives CASSSPDGDEAFF.

The rearrangement links TRBV19 to TRBJ2-6; perhaps TRBD2 as D (5 bases). V lost 6 bases, J lost 0 bases, and 6 bases lay in between. Germline values: CDR1 LNHDA, CDR2 SQIVND (reference sequence). The CDR3 runs to 14 residues. CDR3 sequence reads: CASREGSGANVLTF. CDR3 in DNA: TGTGCCAGTAGAGAGGGCTCTGGGGCCAACGTCCTGACTTTC. Filled out from reference TRBV19 and TRBJ2-6, the complete variable domain reads DGGITQSPKYLFRKEGQNVTLSCEQNLNHDAMYWYRQDPGQGLRLIYYSQIVNDFQKGDIAEGYSVSREKKESFPLTVTSAQKNPTAFYLCASREGSGANVLTFGAGSRLTVL.

The chain links TRBV5-1 to TRBJ2-7; 14 positions match TRBD2. Trimming cost V 3 bases and J 7 bases; bases outside gene matches: 9. The CDR3 has 16 residues. Germline V gene sequence: CDR1 SGHRS, CDR2 YFSETQ. The CDR3 here is CASSWGLAGEGWEQYF. In DNA form, the CDR3 reads TGCGCCAGCAGCTGGGGACTAGCGGGGGAAGGATGGGAGCAGTACTTC.

V gene TRBV7-3 combines with J gene TRBJ2-4; 8 nucleotides agree with TRBD1. CDR1 and CDR2 (germline): SGHTA, FQGTGA. V was pared by 2 bases and J by 8 bases, with 2 bases of the junction left unmatched. The CDR3 consists of 13 residues. The CDR3 region has the DNA TGTGCCAGCAGCTTAGGACAGGGTGACATTCAGTACTTC. It encodes CASSLGQGDIQYF.

The chain recombines TRBV2 with TRBJ1-6; the D gene is possibly TRBD1 (6 bases). Trimming took off 6 bases at V and 7 bases at J, with 28 bases between the two ends. Per germline, CDR1 SNHLY and CDR2 FYNNEI. The CDR3 covers 19 residues. In DNA form, the CDR3 reads TGTGCCAGCAGCCCCTTGTTCGTTGGTCGGGGGCCGGGGAATTCACCCCTCCACTTT. As protein: CASSPLFVGRGPGNSPLHF.

This clone was detected many times. CDR3 in amino acids: CASSFRGYLQETQYF. DNA for the CDR3: TGTGCCAGCAGCTTCAGGGGCTACCTCCAAGAGACCCAGTACTTC. V is TRBV7-2 and J is TRBJ2-5; D perhaps matches TRBD1 (6 bases). Trimming removed 3 bases at V and 1 base at J, with 12 bases between. There are 15 residues in the CDR3. Germline CDR1 is SGHTA and CDR2 is FQGNSA.

This clone was found a few times. The rearrangement uses TRBV9 and TRBJ1-1, with no clear D. CDR1 and CDR2 (germline): SGDLS, YYNGEE. Trimming stripped 0 bases from V and 3 bases from J, with 6 bases between. The CDR3 consists of 13 residues. CDR3 amino acids: CASSVASYTEAFF. CDR3 sequence (DNA): TGTGCCAGCAGCGTAGCTAGCTACACTGAAGCTTTCTTT.

V is TRBV28 and J is TRBJ1-2; tentatively, D is TRBD1 (6 bases). Germline-derived CDR1 and CDR2 are MDHEN and SYDVKM. Trimming pared 3 bases from V and 6 bases from J, leaving 14 bases between. The CDR3 is made up of 14 amino acids. CDR3 sequence reads: CASSFVGAQDGYTF. As DNA, the CDR3 is TGTGCCAGCAGTTTTGTGGGGGCGCAGGATGGCTACACCTTC.

This sequence joins TRBV9 and TRBJ2-3; D not certain. The CDR3 covers 16 residues. Per germline, CDR1 SGDLS and CDR2 YYNGEE. Trimming removed 7 bases from V and 2 bases from J, with 20 bases in between. This chain's CDR3 is CASRIQLPFATDTQYF. The CDR3 DNA sequence: TGTGCCAGCCGGATACAGCTCCCCTTCGCCACAGATACGCAGTATTTT.

The count of this clone is one. The J gene is TRBJ1-6, the V gene TRBV30; tentatively, D is TRBD1 (5 bases). This CDR3 contains 16 residues. The germline V and J ends were trimmed by 4 bases and 4 bases, with 17 bases remaining between them. Per germline, CDR1 GTSNPN and CDR2 SVGIG (reference sequence). CDR3: CAWKRVRGDYNSPLHF. The CDR3 DNA is TGTGCCTGGAAGCGTGTGAGGGGCGATTATAATTCACCCCTCCACTTT.